This T cell receptor beta chain is from a study of blood T cells in healthy people across ages. CDR3 length equals 16 residues. V gave up 3 bases and J gave up 3 bases; unmatched junction bases: 6. Germline-derived CDR1 and CDR2 are KGHSH and LQKENI. Each individual donor underwent a draw of about 9.1 milliliters of peripheral blood. A minimum of 7 million PBMCs was isolated per sample. This clonotype was seen once. Antigen specificity is unknown. It was with a sample-barcoded 5' primer and a J-beta primer mix that a second PCR of about 6 to 11 cycles was run. Via MiXCR, TCRdb re-called the 5' RACE reads, giving one row per CDR3 protein. This table holds around 800,000 distinct CDR3 sequences, about 53% found once. Study-wide results and limits: Aged donors had fewer naive CD4+ cells and lower diversity than long-lived donors.

Sequencing was done on a sample of blood. This receptor was taken from a man of 80 years or more in good health. V gene TRBV18 combines with J gene TRBJ1-2; TRBD1 agrees at 11 bases. This CDR3 is CASSPRDRGMDYGYTF. The CDR3 coding sequence is TGTGCCAGCTCACCCCGGGACAGGGGGATGGACTATGGCTACACCTTC. Looking up the rest from reference TRBV18 and TRBJ1-2 gives the full variable domain: NAGVMQNPRHLVRRRGQEARLRCSPMKGHSHVYWYRQLPEEGLKFMVYLQKENIIDESGMPKERFSAEFPKEGPSILRIQQVVRGDSAAYFCASSPRDRGMDYGYTFGSGTRLTVV.